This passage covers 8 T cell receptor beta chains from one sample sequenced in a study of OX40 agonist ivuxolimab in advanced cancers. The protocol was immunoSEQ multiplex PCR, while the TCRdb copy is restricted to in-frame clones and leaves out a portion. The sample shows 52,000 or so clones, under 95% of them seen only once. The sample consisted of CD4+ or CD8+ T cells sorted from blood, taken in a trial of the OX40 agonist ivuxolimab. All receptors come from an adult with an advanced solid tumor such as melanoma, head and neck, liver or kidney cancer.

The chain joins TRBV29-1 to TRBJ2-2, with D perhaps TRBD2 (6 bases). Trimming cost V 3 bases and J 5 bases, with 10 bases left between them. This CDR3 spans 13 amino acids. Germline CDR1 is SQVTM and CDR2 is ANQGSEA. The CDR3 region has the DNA TGCAGCGTTGATTTGGGGGGAACCGGGGAGCTGTTTTTT. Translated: CSVDLGGTGELFF.

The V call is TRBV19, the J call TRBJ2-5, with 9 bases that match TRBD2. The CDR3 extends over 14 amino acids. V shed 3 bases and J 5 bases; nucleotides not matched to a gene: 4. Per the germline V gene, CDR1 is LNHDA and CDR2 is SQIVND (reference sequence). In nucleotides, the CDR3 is TGTGCCAGTAGTATCGGCGGGGGGGCTGAGACCCAGTACTTC. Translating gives CASSIGGGAETQYF.

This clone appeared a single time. In DNA, the CDR3 is TGTGCCAGCAGCGTAAGTGGGACCCCCGATGAAAAACTGTTTTTT. Its protein product is CASSVSGTPDEKLFF. The chain employs TRBV9 and TRBJ1-4; D may be TRBD1 (5 bases). Trimming took off 1 base at V and 6 bases at J, with 13 bases between the two ends. This CDR3 spans 15 amino acids. In germline, CDR1 is SGDLS, CDR2 YYNGEE.

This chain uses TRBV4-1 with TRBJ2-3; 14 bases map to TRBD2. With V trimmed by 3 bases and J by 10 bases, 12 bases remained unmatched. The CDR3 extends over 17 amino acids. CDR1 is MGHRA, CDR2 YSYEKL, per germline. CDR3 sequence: CASSHDLGTSGSTAQYF. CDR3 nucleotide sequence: TGCGCCAGCAGCCACGACCTCGGGACTAGCGGGAGTACGGCGCAGTATTTT.

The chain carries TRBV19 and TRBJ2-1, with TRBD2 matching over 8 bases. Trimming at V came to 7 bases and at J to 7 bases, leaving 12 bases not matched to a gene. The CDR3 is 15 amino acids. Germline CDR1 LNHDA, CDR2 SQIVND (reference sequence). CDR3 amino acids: CASTPTAGVGNEQFF. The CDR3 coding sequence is TGTGCCAGTACCCCAACAGCGGGAGTAGGTAATGAGCAGTTCTTC.

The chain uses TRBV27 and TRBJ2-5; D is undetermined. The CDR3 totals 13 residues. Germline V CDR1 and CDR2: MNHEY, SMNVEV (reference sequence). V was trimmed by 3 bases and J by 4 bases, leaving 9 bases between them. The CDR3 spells CASSFSLRETQYF. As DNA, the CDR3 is TGTGCCAGCAGTTTCTCGCTGAGAGAGACCCAGTACTTC.

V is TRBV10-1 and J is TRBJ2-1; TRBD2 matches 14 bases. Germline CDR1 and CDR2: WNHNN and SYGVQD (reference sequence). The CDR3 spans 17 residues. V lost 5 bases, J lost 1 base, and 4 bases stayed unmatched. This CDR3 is CASSPGLAGESYNEQFF. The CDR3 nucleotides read TGCGCCAGCAGTCCGGGACTAGCGGGAGAGTCCTACAATGAGCAGTTCTTC.

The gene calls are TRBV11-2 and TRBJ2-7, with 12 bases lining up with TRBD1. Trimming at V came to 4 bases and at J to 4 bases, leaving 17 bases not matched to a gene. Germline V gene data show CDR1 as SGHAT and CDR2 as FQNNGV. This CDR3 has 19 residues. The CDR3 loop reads CASSSAPGTGGANRYEQYF. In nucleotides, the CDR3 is TGTGCCAGCAGCTCCGCCCCCGGGACAGGGGGCGCAAACCGTTACGAGCAGTACTTC.